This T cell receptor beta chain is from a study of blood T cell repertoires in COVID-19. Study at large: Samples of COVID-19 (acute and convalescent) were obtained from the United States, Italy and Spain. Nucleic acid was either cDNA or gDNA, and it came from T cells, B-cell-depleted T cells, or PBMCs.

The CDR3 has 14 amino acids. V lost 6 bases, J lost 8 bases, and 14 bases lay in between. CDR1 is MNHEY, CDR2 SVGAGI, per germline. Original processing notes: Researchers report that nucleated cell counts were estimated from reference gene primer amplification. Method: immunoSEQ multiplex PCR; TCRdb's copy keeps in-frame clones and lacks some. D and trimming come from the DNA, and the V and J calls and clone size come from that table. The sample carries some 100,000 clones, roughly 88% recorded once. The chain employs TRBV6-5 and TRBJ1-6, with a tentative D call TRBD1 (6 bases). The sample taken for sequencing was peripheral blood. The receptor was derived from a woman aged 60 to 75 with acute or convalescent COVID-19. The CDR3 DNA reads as TGTGCCAGCAGCTACCGGGGGGCGGATTCACCCCTCCACTTT. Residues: CASSYRGADSPLHF.